This T cell receptor (beta chain) came from a study of blood T cell repertoires in COVID-19. Turning to the study itself: The United States, Italy and Spain were the sources of the acute and convalescent COVID-19 samples.

Study processing details: Amplification of reference gene primers provided the estimated nucleated cell counts. Repertoires were generated with immunoSEQ multiplex PCR, while TCRdb's copy carries only in-frame clones and drops some. D and trimming come from the DNA, and the V and J calls and clone size come from that table. The table has some 340,000 clones, around 80% seen once. Germline lookup yields CDR1 SGHAT and CDR2 FQNNGV. This CDR3 is built from 16 residues. Trimming shortened V by 5 bases and J by 0 bases, and 13 bases separated the two germline ends. The specimen sequenced was peripheral blood. The TCR was taken from a young man with active or convalescent COVID-19. The chain has TRBV11-2 and TRBJ2-2; D gene uncertain. The CDR3 is CASSPGRLPNTGELFF. CDR3 nucleotide sequence: TGTGCCAGCAGCCCAGGCCGCCTGCCGAACACCGGGGAGCTGTTTTTT.